These 22 T cell receptor beta chains were sequenced from one sample in a study of cytomegalovirus exposure and HLA in healthy donors. Primers for the PCR totalled 60 Vbeta and 13 Jbeta. The repertoire was sequenced with immunoSEQ multiplex PCR; TCRdb's copy has only in-frame clones and lacks some. Among under 200,000 clones listed, about 82% were seen once. Specimen: PBMCs. Source of these receptors: a woman between 50 and 59 years old in good health and CMV-seronegative.

The rearrangement joins TRBV10-1 to TRBJ2-1, with D possibly matching TRBD2 (6 bases). CDR3 length equals 17 residues. Germline loops: CDR1 WNHNN, CDR2 SYGVQD (reference sequence). Between the trimmed V and J ends, which lost 5 bases and 2 bases, there was a span of 19 bases. The DNA of the CDR3 is TGCGCCAGCAGTTCCCTGGGGATGGCGGGGACCTACAATGAGCAGTTCTTC. It yields the protein CASSSLGMAGTYNEQFF.

The chain is built from TRBV6-1 and TRBJ1-2; 10 bases match TRBD1. V lost 5 bases, J lost 7 bases, and 10 bases stayed unmatched. CDR1 and CDR2 from the germline V gene are MNHNS and SASEGT. The CDR3 has 15 amino acids. CDR3 nucleotides: TGTGCCAGCAGTTTACAGGGACAGGGGAAAGGTGGCTACACCTTC. It is translated as CASSLQGQGKGGYTF.

The J gene is TRBJ2-1, the V gene TRBV7-8; 12 bases agree with TRBD2. In germline, CDR1 is SGHVS, CDR2 FQNEAQ. The CDR3 is made up of 17 amino acids. V was clipped by 2 bases and J by 6 bases; unmatched bases: 8. The CDR3 loop reads CASSLSRTSGRRNEQFF. CDR3 bases: TGTGCCAGCAGCTTATCCCGCACTAGCGGGAGGCGCAATGAGCAGTTCTTC.

The V call is TRBV4-2, the J call TRBJ2-7, with 8 bases fitting TRBD2. CDR3 length: 14 residues. CDR1 is LGHNA and CDR2 is YNFKEQ in the germline V gene. V gave up 5 bases and J gave up 0 bases; unmatched junction bases: 3. The CDR3 loop reads CASSKTSDSYEQYF. CDR3 sequence (DNA): TGTGCCAGCAGCAAGACTAGCGACTCCTACGAGCAGTACTTC.

V usage is TRBV25-1 and J usage is TRBJ1-5; TRBD1 might be the D (5 bases). The CDR3 spans 14 residues. Germline loops: CDR1 MGHDK, CDR2 SYGVNS. The ends were cut back, 6 bases at V and 5 bases at J, with 14 bases in the middle. DNA of the CDR3: TGTGCCAGCAGGGGGGGACGGAAGTATCAGCCCCAGCATTTT. Its protein is CASRGGRKYQPQHF. Looking up the rest from reference TRBV25-1 and TRBJ1-5 gives the full variable domain: EADIYQTPRYLVIGTGKKITLECSQTMGHDKMYWYQQDPGMELHLIHYSYGVNSTEKGDLSSESTVSRIRTEHFPLTLESARPSHTSQYLCASRGGRKYQPQHFGDGTRLSIL.

The chain employs TRBV7-8 and TRBJ1-2; D is undetermined. Germline lookup yields CDR1 SGHVS and CDR2 FQNEAQ. V was clipped by 1 base and J by 2 bases, with 8 bases between them. This CDR3 is built from 14 residues. The CDR3 reads CASSLVAENYGYTF. The CDR3 coding sequence is TGTGCCAGCAGCTTAGTAGCGGAGAACTATGGCTACACCTTC.

The genes are TRBV28 and TRBJ1-5; D possibly corresponds to TRBD1 (5 bases). Trimming pared 10 bases from V and 3 bases from J, leaving 13 bases between. Germline lookup yields CDR1 MDHEN and CDR2 SYDVKM. The CDR3 has 13 amino acids. The CDR3 protein is CATGGGTNQPQHF. The DNA for the CDR3 is TGTGCCACCGGGGGGGGGACCAATCAGCCCCAGCATTTT. The variable domain in full, with the rest retrieved from reference TRBV28 and TRBJ1-5, is DVKVTQSSRYLVKRTGEKVFLECVQDMDHENMFWYRQDPGLGLRLIYFSYDVKMKEKGDIPEGYSVSREKKERFSLILESASTNQTSMYLCATGGGTNQPQHFGDGTRLSIL.

The J gene is TRBJ1-2, the V gene TRBV5-8, with 8 bases that match TRBD1. This CDR3 spans 13 amino acids. V was pared by 5 bases and J by 8 bases, with 8 bases of the junction left unmatched. Germline CDR1 and CDR2: SGHTS and YDEGEE. The CDR3 region is CASRLGTGGGYTF. The CDR3 DNA follows: TGTGCCAGCAGACTAGGGACAGGCGGGGGCTACACCTTC.

The chain joins TRBV19 to TRBJ1-5, with D possibly TRBD1 on 5 matching bases. Trimming removed 7 bases at V and 2 bases at J, with 27 bases between. The germline CDR1 and CDR2 sequences are LNHDA and SQIVND (reference sequence). CDR3 length: 19 amino acids. The CDR3 nucleotides read TGTGCCAGTACCATGAAAGGCAGGGACGTTTGGGGGGGCAATCAGCCCCAGCATTTT. It codes for CASTMKGRDVWGGNQPQHF.

The chain employs TRBV4-1 and TRBJ1-5, with a tentative D call TRBD1 (5 bases). The CDR3 is made up of 19 amino acids. The germline V gene has CDR1 MGHRA and CDR2 YSYEKL. V shed 0 bases and J shed 7 bases, with 25 bases lying between them. In DNA, the CDR3 is TGCGCCAGCAGCCAAGATCGGAGACAGCAAGGTACCTGGACACAGCCCCAGCATTTT. Protein sequence: CASSQDRRQQGTWTQPQHF.

This clone was seen just once. This chain uses TRBV2 with TRBJ2-3; 10 bases map to TRBD2. Germline lookup yields CDR1 SNHLY and CDR2 FYNNEI. This CDR3 spans 18 amino acids. The ends lost 2 bases at V and 5 bases at J; junction bases unmatched: 13. Written as DNA, the CDR3 is TGTGCCAGCAGTGAATTCGTGGTAAGCGGGAGGGCCGAAGATACGCAGTATTTT. Protein product: CASSEFVVSGRAEDTQYF.

The genes are TRBV19 and TRBJ2-5, with 11 bases matching TRBD2. There are 17 residues in the CDR3. Germline CDR1 is LNHDA and CDR2 is SQIVND (reference sequence). V lost 5 bases, J lost 5 bases, and 13 bases stayed unmatched. DNA of the CDR3: TGTGCCAGTAGTTCCCCGGGACTAGCGGAGGCGGGGGAGACCCAGTACTTC. This codes for CASSSPGLAEAGETQYF. Combining the CDR3 with reference TRBV19 and TRBJ2-5 gives the whole variable domain DGGITQSPKYLFRKEGQNVTLSCEQNLNHDAMYWYRQDPGQGLRLIYYSQIVNDFQKGDIAEGYSVSREKKESFPLTVTSAQKNPTAFYLCASSSPGLAEAGETQYFGPGTRLLVL.

The rearrangement joins TRBV10-2 to TRBJ2-1, with D possibly being TRBD2 (6 bases). Germline V gene data show CDR1 as WSHSY and CDR2 as SAAADI. The CDR3 covers 14 residues. Trimming took 2 bases from V and 6 from J, leaving 11 bases between them. CDR3 DNA: TGCGCCAGCAGTGAGCGGGAGCGGGCCAATGAGCAGTTCTTC. Translation gives CASSERERANEQFF.

This chain links TRBV7-9 with TRBJ2-3; 9 nucleotides align to TRBD1. Trimming cost V 5 bases and J 6 bases; bases outside gene matches: 6. Germline assignment: CDR1 SEHNR and CDR2 FQNEAQ (reference sequence). The CDR3 spans 14 residues. The CDR3 region has the DNA TGTGCCAGCAGCCCGGGACAGGGCTACGATACGCAGTATTTT. As protein: CASSPGQGYDTQYF.

V usage is TRBV19 and J usage is TRBJ2-2; D gene unclear. The CDR3 totals 13 residues. Germline CDR1 is LNHDA and CDR2 is SQIVND (reference sequence). Trimming removed 6 bases at V and 3 bases at J, with 8 bases between. The CDR3 region has the DNA TGTGCCAGTAGGTCTAGAGACACCGGGGAGCTGTTTTTT. This codes for CASRSRDTGELFF.

CDR3 amino acids: CASSLFRSDMNTEAFF. DNA of the CDR3: TGCGCCAGCAGCTTGTTTAGGTCAGACATGAACACTGAAGCTTTCTTT. The chain recombines TRBV5-1 with TRBJ1-1; D not certain. The CDR3 is made up of 16 amino acids. Germline CDR1 reads SGHRS; CDR2 reads YFSETQ. V was trimmed by 1 base and J by 0 bases, leaving 13 bases between them.

The genes are TRBV15 and TRBJ2-3; possibly TRBD2 for D (7 bases). Trimming took off 5 bases at V and 1 base at J, with 16 bases between the two ends. The V gene's germline CDR1 is LNHNV and CDR2 YYDKDF (reference sequence). The CDR3 totals 16 residues. The CDR3 protein is CATSPYREGGTDTQYF. CDR3 nucleotides: TGTGCCACCAGCCCTTACAGGGAGGGAGGCACAGATACGCAGTATTTT. Based on the CDR3 plus reference TRBV15 and TRBJ2-3, the full variable domain is DAMVIQNPRYQVTQFGKPVTLSCSQTLNHNVMYWYQQKSSQAPKLLFHYYDKDFNNEADTPDNFQSRRPNTSFCFLDIRSPGLGDTAMYLCATSPYREGGTDTQYFGPGTRLTVL.

This sequence joins TRBV4-3 and TRBJ2-1; D is possibly TRBD2 (5 bases). V gave up 3 bases and J gave up 7 bases, with 10 bases separating them. From germline, CDR1 is LGHNA and CDR2 YSLEER. The CDR3 has 13 amino acids. CDR3 sequence (DNA): TGCGCCAGCAGCCACTTACTAGGGAATGAGCAGTTCTTC. Translating it yields CASSHLLGNEQFF.

This clone is large. The chain uses TRBV9 and TRBJ1-2, with 7 bases aligning to TRBD1. This CDR3 region has 14 residues. Germline assignment: CDR1 SGDLS and CDR2 YYNGEE. The junction had 13 bases not matched to a gene; V was cut back by 6 bases and J by 8 bases. This chain's CDR3 is CASTSLGRDRGYTF. Written as DNA, the CDR3 is TGTGCCAGCACCTCCTTGGGAAGGGACAGAGGCTACACCTTC.

V and J are TRBV9 and TRBJ1-1; D might be TRBD1 (6 bases). CDR3 length: 13 amino acids. The V gene lost 0 bases and the J gene lost 11 bases, with 14 bases spanning the gap. Germline CDR1 reads SGDLS; CDR2 reads YYNGEE. DNA of the CDR3: TGTGCCAGCAGCGTAGTTTCAGGACAGAAGGCTTTCTTT. As protein: CASSVVSGQKAFF.

This clone was seen just once. The chain links TRBV23-1 to TRBJ1-1; weak D call: TRBD1 (6 bases). TRBV23-1 is placed among ORFs of uncertain function. With 3 bases removed from V and 3 bases from J, the gap between germline ends came to 17 bases. There are 16 residues in the CDR3. CDR3 loop: CASSHRGAPSDTEAFF. In DNA form, the CDR3 reads TGCGCCAGCAGTCACCGGGGGGCTCCCTCCGACACTGAAGCTTTCTTT.

This chain links TRBV28 with TRBJ2-7; tentative D call: TRBD2 (5 bases). The CDR3 has 13 residues. V was pared by 6 bases and J by 3 bases, with 12 bases between. Germline assignment: CDR1 MDHEN and CDR2 SYDVKM. The CDR3: CASRLTRVYEQYF. CDR3 coding DNA: TGTGCCAGCAGACTTACTAGGGTCTACGAGCAGTACTTC.